The clone carrying this T cell receptor beta chain was counted once. The sample is drawn from a study of blood T cell repertoires in COVID-19. Across the study: Spain, Italy and the United States supplied samples that represented acute and convalescent COVID-19.

Measured with immunoSEQ multiplex PCR; TCRdb has only the in-frame clones, and not every one. The sample lists approximately 230,000 clones, around 83% occurring once. The CDR3 spans 15 residues. Germline CDR1 and CDR2: MNHNS and SASEGT. Trimming shortened V by 3 bases and J by 7 bases, and 17 bases separated the two germline ends. Material: peripheral blood. The receptor comes from an older man with acute or convalescent COVID-19. This chain joins TRBV6-1 and TRBJ2-3, with D possibly matching TRBD1 (6 bases). In DNA form, the CDR3 reads TGTGCCAGCAGTGACCTCAACAGGGTAGAGCATACGCAGTATTTT. It codes for CASSDLNRVEHTQYF.